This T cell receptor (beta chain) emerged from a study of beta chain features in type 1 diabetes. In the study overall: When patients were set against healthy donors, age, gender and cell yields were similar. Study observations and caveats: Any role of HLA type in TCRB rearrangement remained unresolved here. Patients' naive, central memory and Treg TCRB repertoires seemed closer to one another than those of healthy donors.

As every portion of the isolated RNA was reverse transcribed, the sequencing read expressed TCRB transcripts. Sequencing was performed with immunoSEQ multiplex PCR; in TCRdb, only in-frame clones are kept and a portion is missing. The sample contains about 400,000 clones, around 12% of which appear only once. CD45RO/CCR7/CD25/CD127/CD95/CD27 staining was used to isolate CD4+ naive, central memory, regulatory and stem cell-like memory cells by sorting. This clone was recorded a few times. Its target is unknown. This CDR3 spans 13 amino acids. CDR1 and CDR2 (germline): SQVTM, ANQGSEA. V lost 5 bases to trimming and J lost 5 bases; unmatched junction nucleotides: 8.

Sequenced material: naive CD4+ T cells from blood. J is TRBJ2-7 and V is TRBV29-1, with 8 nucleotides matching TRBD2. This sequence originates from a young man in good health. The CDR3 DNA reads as TGCAGCGTTTGGAGCGGGAGTAACCACGAGCAGTACTTC. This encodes CSVWSGSNHEQYF.